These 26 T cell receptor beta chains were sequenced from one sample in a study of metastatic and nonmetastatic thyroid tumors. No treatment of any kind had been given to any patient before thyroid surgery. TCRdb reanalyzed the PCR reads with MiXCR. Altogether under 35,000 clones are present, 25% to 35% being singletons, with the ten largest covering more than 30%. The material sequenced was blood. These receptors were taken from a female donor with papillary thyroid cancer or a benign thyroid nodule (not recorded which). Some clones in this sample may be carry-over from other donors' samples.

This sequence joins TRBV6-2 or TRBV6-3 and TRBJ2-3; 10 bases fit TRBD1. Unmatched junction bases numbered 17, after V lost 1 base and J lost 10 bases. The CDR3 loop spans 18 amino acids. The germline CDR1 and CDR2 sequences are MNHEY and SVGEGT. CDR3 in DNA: TGTGCCAGCAGTTACTTGAGGTGGGGGACAGGGGACAAAGAGTCGCAGTATTTT. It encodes CASSYLRWGTGDKESQYF.

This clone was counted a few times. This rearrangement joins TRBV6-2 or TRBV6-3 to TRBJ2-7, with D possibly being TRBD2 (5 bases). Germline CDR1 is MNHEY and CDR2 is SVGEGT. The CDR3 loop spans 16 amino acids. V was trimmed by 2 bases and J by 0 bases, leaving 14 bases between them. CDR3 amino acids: CASSYRSGVPSYEQYF. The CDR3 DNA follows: TGTGCCAGCAGTTACCGGAGCGGTGTCCCCTCCTACGAGCAGTACTTC.

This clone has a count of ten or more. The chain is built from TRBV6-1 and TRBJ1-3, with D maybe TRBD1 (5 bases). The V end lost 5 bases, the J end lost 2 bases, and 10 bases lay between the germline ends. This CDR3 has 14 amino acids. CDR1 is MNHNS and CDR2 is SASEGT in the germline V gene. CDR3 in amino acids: CASSPGTAGNTIYF. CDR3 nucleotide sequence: TGTGCCAGCAGTCCAGGGACGGCTGGAAACACCATATATTTT.

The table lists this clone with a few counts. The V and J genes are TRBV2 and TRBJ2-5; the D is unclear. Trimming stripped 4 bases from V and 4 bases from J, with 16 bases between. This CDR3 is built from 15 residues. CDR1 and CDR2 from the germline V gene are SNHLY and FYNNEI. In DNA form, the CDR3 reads TGTGCCAGCAGTGCGGAAGGTCAGGTGGTAGAGACCCAGTACTTC. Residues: CASSAEGQVVETQYF.

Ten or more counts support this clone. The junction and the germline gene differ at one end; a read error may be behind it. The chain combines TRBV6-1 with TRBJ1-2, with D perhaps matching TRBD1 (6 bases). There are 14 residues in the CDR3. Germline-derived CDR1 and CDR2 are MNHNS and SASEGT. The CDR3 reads CSSSEIRGARGCTF. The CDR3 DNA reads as TGTTCCAGCAGCGAGATCCGGGGGGCAAGGGGCTGCACCTTC.

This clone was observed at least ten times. CDR3 sequence reads: CASSLAGGTEAFF. The CDR3 DNA reads TGTGCCAGCAGTTTAGCGGGGGGCACTGAAGCTTTCTTT. The chain joins TRBV12-3 or TRBV12-4 to TRBJ1-1; D is perhaps TRBD1 (5 bases). CDR3 length: 13 amino acids. With 0 bases removed from V and 4 bases from J, the gap between germline ends came to 6 bases.

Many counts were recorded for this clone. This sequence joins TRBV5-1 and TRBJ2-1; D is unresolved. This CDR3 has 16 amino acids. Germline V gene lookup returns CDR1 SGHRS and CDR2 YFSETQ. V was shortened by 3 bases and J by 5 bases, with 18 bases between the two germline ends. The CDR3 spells CASSYEPLGNHNEQFF. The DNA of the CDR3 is TGCGCCAGCAGCTACGAACCTCTGGGAAATCACAATGAGCAGTTCTTC.

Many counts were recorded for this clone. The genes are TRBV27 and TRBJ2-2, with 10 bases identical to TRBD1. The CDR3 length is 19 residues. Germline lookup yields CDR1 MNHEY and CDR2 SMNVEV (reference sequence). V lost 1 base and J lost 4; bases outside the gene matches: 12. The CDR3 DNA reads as TGTGCCAGCAGTTTATATGGGACAGGGGACTGGGCGGGCACCGGGGAGCTGTTTTTT. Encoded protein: CASSLYGTGDWAGTGELFF.

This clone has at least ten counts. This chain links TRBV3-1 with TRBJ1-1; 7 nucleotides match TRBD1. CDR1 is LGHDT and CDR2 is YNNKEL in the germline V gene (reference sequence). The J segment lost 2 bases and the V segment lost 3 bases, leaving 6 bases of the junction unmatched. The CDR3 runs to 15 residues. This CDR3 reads CASSQSDRENTEAFF. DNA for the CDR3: TGTGCCAGCAGCCAGTCCGACAGGGAAAACACTGAAGCTTTCTTT.

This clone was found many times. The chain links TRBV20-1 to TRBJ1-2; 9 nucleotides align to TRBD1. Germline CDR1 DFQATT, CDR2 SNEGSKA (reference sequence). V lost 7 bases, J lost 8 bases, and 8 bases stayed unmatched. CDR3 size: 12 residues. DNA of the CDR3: TGCAGTGTGAAGGACAGGGGTAGGGGCTACACCTTC. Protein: CSVKDRGRGYTF.

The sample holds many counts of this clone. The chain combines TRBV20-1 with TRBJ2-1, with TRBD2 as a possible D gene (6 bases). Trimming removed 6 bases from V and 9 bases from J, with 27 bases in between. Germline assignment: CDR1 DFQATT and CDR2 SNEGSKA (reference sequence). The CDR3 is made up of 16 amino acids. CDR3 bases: TGCAGTGCATCATCCGGGTGGGGCGGGAAATCCGTTGAGCAGTTCTTC. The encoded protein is CSASSGWGGKSVEQFF.

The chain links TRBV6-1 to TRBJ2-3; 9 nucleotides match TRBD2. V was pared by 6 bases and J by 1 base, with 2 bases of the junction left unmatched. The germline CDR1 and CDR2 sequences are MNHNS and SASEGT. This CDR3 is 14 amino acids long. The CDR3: CASRRTSGTDTQYF. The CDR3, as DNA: TGTGCCAGCAGAAGGACTAGCGGCACAGATACGCAGTATTTT.

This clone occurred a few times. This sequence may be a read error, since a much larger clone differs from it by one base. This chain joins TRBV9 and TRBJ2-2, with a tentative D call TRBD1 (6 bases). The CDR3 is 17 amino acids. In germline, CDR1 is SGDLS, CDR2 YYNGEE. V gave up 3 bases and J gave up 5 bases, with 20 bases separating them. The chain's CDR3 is CASSAQVWTVDTGELFF. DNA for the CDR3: TGTGCCAGCAGCGCTCAAGTCTGGACAGTTGATACCGGGGAGCTGTTTTTT.

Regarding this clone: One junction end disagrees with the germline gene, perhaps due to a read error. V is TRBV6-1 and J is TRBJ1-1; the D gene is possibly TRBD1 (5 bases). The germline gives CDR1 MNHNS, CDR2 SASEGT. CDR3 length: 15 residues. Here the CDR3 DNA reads TGTGCCAGCAGTCTAGGTGCAGGGTTGGGGACTGAATCTTTCTTT. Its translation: CASSLGAGLGTESFF.

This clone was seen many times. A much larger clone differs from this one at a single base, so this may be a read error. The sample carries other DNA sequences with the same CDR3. CDR3 residues: CASSSSRDRGLGETQYF. CDR3 bases: TGTGCCAGCAGCTCATCCCGGGACCGGGGGTTGGGGGAGACCCAGTACTTC. This sequence joins TRBV5-6 and TRBJ2-5; TRBD2 is a possible D gene (6 bases). The CDR3 sequence is 17 residues long. The germline gives CDR1 SGHDT, CDR2 YYEEEE. V lost 3 bases and J lost 5, with 23 bases in between. The full variable domain, with the rest looked up from reference TRBV5-6 and TRBJ2-5, is DAGVTQSPTHLIKTRGQQVTLRCSPKSGHDTVSWYQQALGQGPQFIFQYYEEEERQRGNFPDRFSGHQFPNYSSELNVNALLLGDSALYLCASSSSRDRGLGETQYFGPGTRLLVL.

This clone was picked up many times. CDR3 DNA sequence: TGTGCCAGCAGCGATCGTGGGGACCGGGAACCCTACGAGCAGTACTTC. It translates to CASSDRGDREPYEQYF. The chain employs TRBV6-2 or TRBV6-3 and TRBJ2-7; D is possibly TRBD1 or TRBD2 (5 bases each). This CDR3 is built from 16 residues. Deletions cut 6 bases from V and 2 bases from J, with 20 bases between. Germline CDR1 MNHEY, CDR2 SVGEGT.

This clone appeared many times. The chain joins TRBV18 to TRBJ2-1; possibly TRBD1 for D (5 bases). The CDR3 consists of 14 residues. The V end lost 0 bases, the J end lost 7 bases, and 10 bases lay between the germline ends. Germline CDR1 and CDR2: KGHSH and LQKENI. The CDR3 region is CASSPPQGLNEQFF. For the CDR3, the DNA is TGTGCCAGCTCACCACCTCAGGGTTTGAATGAGCAGTTCTTC.

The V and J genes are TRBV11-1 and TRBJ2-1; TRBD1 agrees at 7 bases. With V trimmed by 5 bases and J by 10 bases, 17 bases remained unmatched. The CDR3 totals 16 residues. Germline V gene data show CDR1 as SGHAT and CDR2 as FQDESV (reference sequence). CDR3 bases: TGTGCCAGCAGCGACGGGACCGGGACAGCAACAAGGGAGCAGTTCTTC. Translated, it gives CASSDGTGTATREQFF.

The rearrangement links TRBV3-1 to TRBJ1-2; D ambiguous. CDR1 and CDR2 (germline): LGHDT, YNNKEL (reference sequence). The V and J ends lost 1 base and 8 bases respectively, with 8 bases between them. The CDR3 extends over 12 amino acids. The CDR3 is CASSQGARGYTF. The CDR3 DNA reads TGTGCCAGCAGCCAAGGAGCAAGGGGCTACACCTTC.

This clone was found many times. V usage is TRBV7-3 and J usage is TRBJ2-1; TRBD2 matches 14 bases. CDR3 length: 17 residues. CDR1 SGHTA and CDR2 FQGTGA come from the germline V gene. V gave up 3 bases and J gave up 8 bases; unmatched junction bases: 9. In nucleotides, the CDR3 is TGTGCCAGCAGCTTTTCCGGGACTAGCGGGAGTATGGATGAGCAGTTCTTC. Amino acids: CASSFSGTSGSMDEQFF.

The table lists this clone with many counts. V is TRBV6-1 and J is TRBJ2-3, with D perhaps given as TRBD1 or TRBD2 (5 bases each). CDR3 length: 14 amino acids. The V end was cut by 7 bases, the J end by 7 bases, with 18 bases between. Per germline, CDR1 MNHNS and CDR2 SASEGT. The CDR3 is CASIGTGSQYTQYF. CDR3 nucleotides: TGTGCCAGCATCGGGACGGGATCCCAATATACGCAGTATTTT.

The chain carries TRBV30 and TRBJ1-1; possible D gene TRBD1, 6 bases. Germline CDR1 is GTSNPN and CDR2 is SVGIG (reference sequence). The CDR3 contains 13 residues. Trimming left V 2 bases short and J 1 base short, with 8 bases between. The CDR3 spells CAWSRGRNTEAFF. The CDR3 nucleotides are TGTGCCTGGAGTCGGGGGCGGAACACTGAAGCTTTCTTT.

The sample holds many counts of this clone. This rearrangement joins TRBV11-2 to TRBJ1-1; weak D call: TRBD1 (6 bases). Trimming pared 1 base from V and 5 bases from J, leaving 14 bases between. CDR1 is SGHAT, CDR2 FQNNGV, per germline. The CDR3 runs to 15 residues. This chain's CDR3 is CASSLAQGGWTEAFF. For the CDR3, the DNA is TGTGCCAGCAGCTTAGCACAGGGTGGATGGACTGAAGCTTTCTTT. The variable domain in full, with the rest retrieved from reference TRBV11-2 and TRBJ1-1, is EAGVAQSPRYKIIEKRQSVAFWCNPISGHATLYWYQQILGQGPKLLIQFQNNGVVDDSQLPKDRFSAERLKGVDSTLKIQPAKLEDSAVYLCASSLAQGGWTEAFFGQGTRLTVV.

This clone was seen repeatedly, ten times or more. This chain's CDR3 is CASSDSSGEETQYF. In DNA, the CDR3 is TGTGCCAGCAGTGACTCTAGCGGGGAAGAGACCCAGTACTTC. The chain is built from TRBV28 and TRBJ2-5, with TRBD2 matching over 9 bases. Germline-derived CDR1 and CDR2 are MDHEN and SYDVKM. CDR3 length equals 14 residues. J lost 3 bases, V lost 5 bases, and 4 bases had no gene match.

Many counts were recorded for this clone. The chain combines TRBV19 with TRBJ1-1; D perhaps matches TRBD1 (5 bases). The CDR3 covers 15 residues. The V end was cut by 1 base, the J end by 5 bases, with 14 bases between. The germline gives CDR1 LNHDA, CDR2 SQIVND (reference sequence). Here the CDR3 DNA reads TGTGCCAGTAGTATAGTTGGGGCCGTCGGGACTGAAGCTTTCTTT. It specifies CASSIVGAVGTEAFF. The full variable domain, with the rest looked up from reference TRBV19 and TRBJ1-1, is DGGITQSPKYLFRKEGQNVTLSCEQNLNHDAMYWYRQDPGQGLRLIYYSQIVNDFQKGDIAEGYSVSREKKESFPLTVTSAQKNPTAFYLCASSIVGAVGTEAFFGQGTRLTVV.

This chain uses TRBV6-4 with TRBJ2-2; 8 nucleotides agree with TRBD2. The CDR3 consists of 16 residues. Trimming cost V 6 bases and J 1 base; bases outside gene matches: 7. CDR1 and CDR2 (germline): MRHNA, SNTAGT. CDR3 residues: CASSRRLARNTGELFF. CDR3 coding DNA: TGTGCCAGCAGCCGCAGACTAGCGCGGAACACCGGGGAGCTGTTTTTT.